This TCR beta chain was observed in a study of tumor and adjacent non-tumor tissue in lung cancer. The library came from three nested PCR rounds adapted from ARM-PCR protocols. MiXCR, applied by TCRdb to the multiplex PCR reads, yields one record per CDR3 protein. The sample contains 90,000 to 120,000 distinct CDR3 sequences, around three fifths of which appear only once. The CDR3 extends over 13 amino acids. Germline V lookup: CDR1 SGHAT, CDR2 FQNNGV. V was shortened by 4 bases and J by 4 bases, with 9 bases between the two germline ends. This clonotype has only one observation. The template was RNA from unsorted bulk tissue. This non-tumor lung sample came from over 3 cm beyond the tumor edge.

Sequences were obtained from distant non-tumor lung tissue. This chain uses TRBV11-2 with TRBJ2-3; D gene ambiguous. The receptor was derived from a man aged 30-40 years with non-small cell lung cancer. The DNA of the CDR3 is TGTGCCAGCAGCTCTAGTCGGGCAGATACGCAGTATTTT. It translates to CASSSSRADTQYF.